The rows below give T cell receptor beta chains drawn from one sample of a study of T-cell memory formation after mild COVID-19. TCRdb recomputed calls from the 5' RACE reads with MiXCR, one row per CDR3 protein. Of 100,000 to 130,000 distinct CDR3 sequences in the sample, 13% to 15% were seen once. The sequenced material came from PBMCs or a T cell subset sorted from them (not recorded which). The receptors derive from a man between 18 and 35 years old who had mild COVID-19 (a few samples of this study predate the infection). Cell type and time point are not known. CDR3s include the opening cysteine and the closing phenylalanine or tryptophan. Each record gives: CDR3 DNA, CDR3 protein, CDR3 length, V gene, clone size, D gene, J gene. D genes are given only for firm matches. Some rows mark clone size as missing; the rest say once, few, many or name a class of expanded clone.

DNA: TGTGCCAGCAGTTACGGGTCGGGGGCCGAGCAGTACTTC
CDR3: CASSYGSGAEQYF
length: 13
V: TRBV6-2/TRBV6-3
size: -
D: -
J: TRBJ2-7

DNA: TGCAGTGCTAGAGACCGGGACAGGGGCCTCTATGGCTACACCTTC
CDR3: CSARDRDRGLYGYTF
length: 15
V: TRBV20-1
size: -
D: TRBD1
J: TRBJ1-2

DNA: TGCAGCGTCCCCCCAACAGGAACTAACTATGGCTACACCTTC
CDR3: CSVPPTGTNYGYTF
length: 14
V: TRBV29-1
size: few
D: -
J: TRBJ1-2

DNA: TGTGCCAGCACCACCCCGACAGGGCCCTATGGCTACACCTTC
CDR3: CASTTPTGPYGYTF
length: 14
V: TRBV7-9
size: many
D: TRBD1
J: TRBJ1-2

DNA: TGTGCCAGCAGCGCGACTAGCGGGGGGTTCTACAATGAGCAGTTCTTC
CDR3: CASSATSGGFYNEQFF
length: 16
V: TRBV9
size: few
D: TRBD2
J: TRBJ2-1

DNA: TGTGCCAGCAGCCCCACGCTGGGACAGAACACCTACGAGCAGTACTTC
CDR3: CASSPTLGQNTYEQYF
length: 16
V: TRBV7-9
size: few
D: TRBD1
J: TRBJ2-7

DNA: TGTGCCTGGGGCCCCGGGAGGTTAGGAGAGACCCAGTACTTC
CDR3: CAWGPGRLGETQYF
length: 14
V: TRBV30
size: -
D: TRBD2
J: TRBJ2-5

DNA: TGTGCCAGCAGTTTTGGGGGGGCAGGGGGCGGCTATGGCTACACCTTC
CDR3: CASSFGGAGGGYGYTF
length: 16
V: TRBV27
size: -
D: TRBD1
J: TRBJ1-2

DNA: TGCAGTGCTAATAACTATATTCAAACTAGCACAGATACGCAGTATTTT
CDR3: CSANNYIQTSTDTQYF
length: 16
V: TRBV20-1
size: -
D: -
J: TRBJ2-3

DNA: TGTGCCAGCAGCTCTCGGACAGGCATCGCAGATACGCAGTATTTT
CDR3: CASSSRTGIADTQYF
length: 15
V: TRBV5-6
size: -
D: TRBD1
J: TRBJ2-3

DNA: TGTGCCAGCAGCTTCGGTTTTCGAGAGCAGTTCTTC
CDR3: CASSFGFREQFF
length: 12
V: TRBV7-2
size: -
D: -
J: TRBJ2-1

DNA: TGTGCCAGCAGTTTCGGGGGAGTGTACTACAATGAGCAGTTCTTC
CDR3: CASSFGGVYYNEQFF
length: 15
V: TRBV12-3/TRBV12-4
size: -
D: -
J: TRBJ2-1

DNA: TGTGCCAGCAGTGCGAACGGCTACGAGCAGTACTTC
CDR3: CASSANGYEQYF
length: 12
V: TRBV6-1
size: -
D: -
J: TRBJ2-7

DNA: TGTGCCAGCAGTTACTCCGGGTATCAGCCCCAGCATTTT
CDR3: CASSYSGYQPQHF
length: 13
V: TRBV6-5
size: few
D: -
J: TRBJ1-5

DNA: TGTGCCAGTAGTCTGGTCCGGACAGGGGGTCCCGGGGAGCTGTTTTTT
CDR3: CASSLVRTGGPGELFF
length: 16
V: TRBV19
size: -
D: TRBD1
J: TRBJ2-2

DNA: TGTGCCATCAGTGAGTCGATAGCTCACCACAGGGCTTTCTTT
CDR3: CAISESIAHHRAFF
length: 14
V: TRBV10-3
size: -
D: -
J: TRBJ1-1

DNA: TGTGCCAGCAGCTTAACCGGGGGGCTATACGAGCAGTACTTC
CDR3: CASSLTGGLYEQYF
length: 14
V: TRBV9
size: many
D: -
J: TRBJ2-7

DNA: TGTGCCAGCAGCATCCTAGCGGGGGAGAGCTACGAGCAGTACTTC
CDR3: CASSILAGESYEQYF
length: 15
V: TRBV7-3
size: -
D: TRBD2
J: TRBJ2-7

DNA: TGCGCCAGCAGCTTGGAAGGGGAAGGCTACACCTTC
CDR3: CASSLEGEGYTF
length: 12
V: TRBV5-1
size: -
D: -
J: TRBJ1-2

DNA: TGTGCCAGCAGTGTCGGACTCCCCCGGACTGAAGCTTTCTTT
CDR3: CASSVGLPRTEAFF
length: 14
V: TRBV6-1
size: few
D: -
J: TRBJ1-1

DNA: TGTGCCAGCAGTTTAACAGGGGGCGTCTATGGCTACACCTTC
CDR3: CASSLTGGVYGYTF
length: 14
V: TRBV28
size: -
D: TRBD1
J: TRBJ1-2

DNA: TGTGCCAGCAGCGGGGATTCAACCAAGGGCTCTGGGGCCAACGTCCTGACTTTC
CDR3: CASSGDSTKGSGANVLTF
length: 18
V: TRBV9
size: few
D: -
J: TRBJ2-6

DNA: TGTGCCAGCAGTTCTCGAGGGGATCAGCCCCAGCATTTT
CDR3: CASSSRGDQPQHF
length: 13
V: TRBV6-5
size: -
D: -
J: TRBJ1-5

DNA: TGCACCAGCAGTCCGCGGGCGCCCAATCAGCCCCAGCATTTT
CDR3: CTSSPRAPNQPQHF
length: 14
V: TRBV1
size: -
D: -
J: TRBJ1-5

DNA: TGTGCCAGCTCCGGACTAAACACCGGGGAGCTGTTTTTT
CDR3: CASSGLNTGELFF
length: 13
V: TRBV18
size: -
D: -
J: TRBJ2-2

DNA: TGTGCCAGCAGCTTAGAAGTTGGATACGAGCAGTACTTC
CDR3: CASSLEVGYEQYF
length: 13
V: TRBV7-3
size: -
D: -
J: TRBJ2-7

DNA: TGTGCCAGCAGTTTGTCTAGCGGGGGTCCTTCCTACGAGCAGTACTTC
CDR3: CASSLSSGGPSYEQYF
length: 16
V: TRBV27
size: few
D: TRBD2
J: TRBJ2-7

DNA: TGTGCCAGCAGTTTTGGCCTGGGTAACTATGGCTACACCTTC
CDR3: CASSFGLGNYGYTF
length: 14
V: TRBV27
size: -
D: -
J: TRBJ1-2

DNA: TGTGCTAGCAGCTTAGCGCCCGGGACGGAAGCTTTCTTT
CDR3: CASSLAPGTEAFF
length: 13
V: TRBV7-7
size: -
D: -
J: TRBJ1-1

DNA: TGTGCCAGCAGCCCCCCGCCGGGCCATGAGCAGTTCTTC
CDR3: CASSPPPGHEQFF
length: 13
V: TRBV12-3/TRBV12-4
size: -
D: -
J: TRBJ2-1

DNA: TGCGCCAGCAGCCAAGATGTGGGACAGTTTTACGAGCAGTACTTC
CDR3: CASSQDVGQFYEQYF
length: 15
V: TRBV4-3
size: -
D: TRBD1
J: TRBJ2-7

DNA: TGTGCCAGCAGCTTAGCGGGGAGCCACAATGAGCAGTTCTTC
CDR3: CASSLAGSHNEQFF
length: 14
V: TRBV7-9
size: few
D: -
J: TRBJ2-1

DNA: TGTGCCAGCTCACCGAAGTCAGGGGTTTACGAGCAGTACTTC
CDR3: CASSPKSGVYEQYF
length: 14
V: TRBV18
size: few
D: -
J: TRBJ2-7

DNA: TGTGCCAGCAGTTCTGGGACCGTGTTCGAGCAGTACTTC
CDR3: CASSSGTVFEQYF
length: 13
V: TRBV6-2/TRBV6-3
size: -
D: -
J: TRBJ2-7

DNA: TGTGCCAGCAGCGTAGCCGATCAGGGGGCAGGGGAAAAACTGTTTTTT
CDR3: CASSVADQGAGEKLFF
length: 16
V: TRBV9
size: -
D: TRBD1
J: TRBJ1-4

DNA: TGTGCCAGCAGCTTAGATTATGGAGGCAATGAGCAGTTCTTC
CDR3: CASSLDYGGNEQFF
length: 14
V: TRBV7-8
size: few
D: -
J: TRBJ2-1

DNA: TGCAGCGTTAGCCAGGGGATTAAGAACACTGAAGCTTTCTTT
CDR3: CSVSQGIKNTEAFF
length: 14
V: TRBV29-1
size: few
D: -
J: TRBJ1-1

DNA: TGCAGTGCTAGAGATCTAGCGGGGGGAACCCTAGCCAAAAACATTCAGTACTTC
CDR3: CSARDLAGGTLAKNIQYF
length: 18
V: TRBV20-1
size: -
D: TRBD2
J: TRBJ2-4

DNA: TGTGCCAGCAGCCCGAACGACGGTTATGTTGAAGCTTTCTTT
CDR3: CASSPNDGYVEAFF
length: 14
V: TRBV14
size: -
D: -
J: TRBJ1-1

DNA: TGTGCCAGCAGTTGGGACAGGGCTGCCTACGAGCAGTACTTC
CDR3: CASSWDRAAYEQYF
length: 14
V: TRBV27
size: few
D: TRBD1
J: TRBJ2-7

DNA: TGCAGTGCTCCACCTGTCAGGGGGGACACAGATACGCAGTATTTT
CDR3: CSAPPVRGDTDTQYF
length: 15
V: TRBV20-1
size: few
D: -
J: TRBJ2-3

DNA: TGTGCCAGCAGTCCGGGACTAGCGCCGAACAATGAGCAGTTCTTC
CDR3: CASSPGLAPNNEQFF
length: 15
V: TRBV27
size: few
D: TRBD2
J: TRBJ2-1

DNA: TGTGCCAGCAGCCAAGATTCTGAGGGGGAAGAGACCCAGTACTTC
CDR3: CASSQDSEGEETQYF
length: 15
V: TRBV4-2
size: many
D: -
J: TRBJ2-5